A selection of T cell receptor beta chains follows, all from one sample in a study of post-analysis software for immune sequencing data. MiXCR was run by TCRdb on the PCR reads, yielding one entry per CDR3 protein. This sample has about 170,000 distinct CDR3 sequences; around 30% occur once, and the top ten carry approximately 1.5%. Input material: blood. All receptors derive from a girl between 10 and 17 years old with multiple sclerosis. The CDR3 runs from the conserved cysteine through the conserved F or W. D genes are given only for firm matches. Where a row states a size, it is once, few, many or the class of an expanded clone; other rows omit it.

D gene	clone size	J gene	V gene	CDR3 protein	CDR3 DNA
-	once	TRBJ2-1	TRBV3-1	CASSQDLDQISEQFF	TGTGCCAGCAGCCAAGATCTGGACCAAATAAGCGAGCAGTTCTTC
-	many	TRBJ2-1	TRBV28	CASSFSGYNEQFF	TGTGCCAGCAGTTTTTCCGGGTACAATGAGCAGTTCTTC
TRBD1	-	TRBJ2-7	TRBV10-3	CAISEARDSSYEQYF	TGTGCCATCAGTGAAGCCCGGGACAGCTCCTACGAGCAGTACTTC
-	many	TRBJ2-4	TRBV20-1	CSAVPHLSKNIQYF	TGCAGTGCTGTGCCTCATTTAAGCAAAAACATTCAGTACTTC
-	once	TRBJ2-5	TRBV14	CASSQVLETQYF	TGTGCCAGCAGCCAAGTATTAGAGACCCAGTACTTC
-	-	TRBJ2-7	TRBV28	CASSLWSGVSYEQYF	TGTGCCAGCAGTTTATGGTCAGGGGTCTCCTACGAGCAGTACTTC
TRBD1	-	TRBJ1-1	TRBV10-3	CAISDSERTGANTEAFF	TGTGCCATCAGTGACTCGGAAAGGACAGGGGCGAACACTGAAGCTTTCTTT
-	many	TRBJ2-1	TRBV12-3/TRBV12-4	CASSPGAGWNEQFF	TGTGCCAGCAGTCCAGGGGCAGGGTGGAATGAGCAGTTCTTC
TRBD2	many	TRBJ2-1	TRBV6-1	CASSGTSGYNEQFF	TGTGCCAGTTCCGGGACTAGCGGCTACAATGAGCAGTTCTTC
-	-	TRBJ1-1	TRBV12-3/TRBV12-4	CASSQQDHHTEAFF	TGTGCCAGCAGTCAACAGGACCACCACACTGAAGCTTTCTTT
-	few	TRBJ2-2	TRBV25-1	CASSATANTGELFF	TGTGCCAGCAGTGCGACCGCGAACACCGGGGAGCTGTTTTTT
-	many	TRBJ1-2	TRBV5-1	CASSLGDGANYGYTF	TGCGCCAGCAGCTTGGGAGACGGAGCTAACTATGGCTACACCTTC
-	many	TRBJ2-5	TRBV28	CASSLSGAGQETQYF	TGTGCCAGCAGTTTATCTGGGGCAGGCCAAGAGACCCAGTACTTC
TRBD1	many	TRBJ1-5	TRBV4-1	CASSQLQGAWQPQHF	TGCGCCAGCAGCCAACTCCAGGGGGCTTGGCAGCCCCAGCATTTT
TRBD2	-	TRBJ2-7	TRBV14	CASRQTSGSWDEQYF	TGTGCCAGCAGACAAACTAGCGGGAGTTGGGACGAGCAGTACTTC
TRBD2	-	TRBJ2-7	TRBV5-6	CASSLGGGGFIYNEQYF	TGTGCCAGCAGCTTGGGGGGGGGTGGTTTCATTTACAATGAGCAGTACTTC
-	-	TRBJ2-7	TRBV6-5	CASTLSTGSAYEQYF	TGTGCCAGCACTCTATCGACAGGTTCTGCCTACGAGCAGTACTTC
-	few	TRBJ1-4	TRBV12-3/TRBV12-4	CASSLRRNEKLFF	TGTGCCAGCAGTTTACGCCGGAATGAAAAACTGTTTTTT
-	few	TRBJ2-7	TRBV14	CASSQAYEQYF	TGTGCCAGCAGCCAAGCGTACGAGCAGTACTTC
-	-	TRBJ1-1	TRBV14	CASSQVWTLNTEAFF	TGTGCCAGCAGCCAAGTTTGGACCCTGAACACTGAAGCTTTCTTT
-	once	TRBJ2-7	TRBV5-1	CASSLGWRDRFEQYF	TGCGCCAGCAGCTTGGGTTGGCGGGACAGATTCGAGCAGTACTTC
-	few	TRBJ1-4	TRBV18	CASSPPPAATNEKLFF	TGTGCCAGCTCACCCCCTCCGGCTGCTACTAATGAAAAACTGTTTTTT
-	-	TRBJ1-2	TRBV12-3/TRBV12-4	CASSPRTANYDYTF	TGTGCCAGCAGTCCACGGACAGCCAACTATGACTACACCTTC
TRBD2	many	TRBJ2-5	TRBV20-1	CSASLAGVGRETQYF	TGCAGTGCTAGTCTTGCGGGAGTGGGGCGAGAGACCCAGTACTTC
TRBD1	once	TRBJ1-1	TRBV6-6	CASYRGLGTEAFF	TGTGCCAGCTACAGGGGGCTGGGCACTGAAGCTTTCTTT
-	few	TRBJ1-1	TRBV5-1	CASSAGYLLNTEAFF	TGCGCCAGCAGCGCAGGGTACCTTTTGAACACTGAAGCTTTCTTT
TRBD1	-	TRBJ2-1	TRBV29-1	CSVEGSNRGSSYNEQFF	TGCAGCGTTGAAGGTTCCAACAGGGGGAGCTCCTACAATGAGCAGTTCTTC
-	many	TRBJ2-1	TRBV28	CASRSGRSSSYNEQFF	TGTGCCAGCCGCAGTGGCAGGTCGAGCTCCTACAATGAGCAGTTCTTC
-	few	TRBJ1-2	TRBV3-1	CASSQYRQYYGYTF	TGTGCCAGCAGCCAATATAGGCAGTACTATGGCTACACCTTC
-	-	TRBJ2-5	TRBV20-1	CSARGTTTGPQYF	TGCAGTGCTAGAGGGACTACCACAGGGCCGCAGTACTTC
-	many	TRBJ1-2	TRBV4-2	CASSQDLPLANYGYTF	TGTGCCAGCAGCCAAGATCTACCGTTAGCTAACTATGGCTACACCTTC
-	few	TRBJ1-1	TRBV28	CASKTGNTEAFF	TGTGCCAGCAAAACGGGGAACACTGAAGCTTTCTTT
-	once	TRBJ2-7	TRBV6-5	CASSPHPAGSSYEQYF	TGTGCCAGCAGTCCTCACCCAGCGGGCAGCTCCTACGAGCAGTACTTC
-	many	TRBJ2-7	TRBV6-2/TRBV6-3	CASSYVNSPGSSYEQYF	TGTGCCAGCAGTTACGTCAACAGCCCAGGTAGCTCCTACGAGCAGTACTTC
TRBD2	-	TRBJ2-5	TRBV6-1	CASSKSGLAGGGETQYF	TGTGCCAGCAGCAAATCGGGACTAGCGGGAGGGGGCGAGACCCAGTACTTC
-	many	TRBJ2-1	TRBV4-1	CASSHPDWGGEEQFF	TGCGCCAGCAGCCATCCGGACTGGGGAGGAGAGGAGCAGTTCTTC
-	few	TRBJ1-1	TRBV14	CASSQDRLTEAFF	TGTGCCAGCAGCCAAGACAGGCTTACCGAAGCTTTCTTT
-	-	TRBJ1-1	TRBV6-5	CASRLMTASNPGTEAFF	TGTGCCAGCAGGTTAATGACAGCAAGTAATCCGGGAACTGAAGCTTTCTTT
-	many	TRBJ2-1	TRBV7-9	CASSPPRGPGYEQFF	TGTGCCAGCAGCCCCCCTCGCGGACCCGGCTATGAGCAGTTCTTC
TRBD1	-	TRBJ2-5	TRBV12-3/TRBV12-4	CAGSFGQGVGETQYF	TGTGCCGGCAGTTTTGGACAGGGAGTAGGGGAGACCCAGTACTTC
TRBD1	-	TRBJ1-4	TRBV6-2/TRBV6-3	CASSSEGQVENEKLFF	TGTGCCAGCAGTTCCGAAGGACAGGTAGAAAATGAAAAACTGTTTTTT
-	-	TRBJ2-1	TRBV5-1	CASSLLGTPLGNNEQFF	TGCGCCAGCAGCTTGTTAGGGACCCCGCTCGGGAACAATGAGCAGTTCTTC
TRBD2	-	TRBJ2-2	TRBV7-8	CASSFWTSASTGELFF	TGTGCCAGCAGCTTCTGGACTAGCGCCAGTACCGGGGAGCTGTTTTTT
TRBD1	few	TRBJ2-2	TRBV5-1	CASSAGTELYTGELFF	TGCGCCAGCAGCGCCGGGACAGAACTTTACACCGGGGAGCTGTTTTTT
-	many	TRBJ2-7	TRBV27	CASSLSVLNEQYF	TGTGCCAGCAGTTTATCGGTGCTAAACGAGCAGTACTTC
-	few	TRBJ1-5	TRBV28	CASILKRVIYQPQHF	TGTGCCAGCATATTGAAGAGGGTAATTTATCAGCCCCAGCATTTT
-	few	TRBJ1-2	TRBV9	CASSQTNYGYTF	TGTGCCAGCAGCCAAACAAACTATGGCTACACCTTC
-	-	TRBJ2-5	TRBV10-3	CAISEMGPLGETQYF	TGTGCCATCAGTGAAATGGGACCCCTGGGGGAGACCCAGTACTTC
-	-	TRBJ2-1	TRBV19	CASRQGNEQFF	TGTGCCAGCAGACAAGGCAATGAGCAGTTCTTC
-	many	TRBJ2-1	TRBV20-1	CSARRVNNEQFF	TGCAGTGCTAGAAGGGTCAACAATGAGCAGTTCTTC
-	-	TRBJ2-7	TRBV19	CASSRGRAYEQYF	TGTGCCAGTAGTAGGGGGCGGGCTTACGAGCAGTACTTC
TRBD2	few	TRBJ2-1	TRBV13	CASPPGERDYNEQFF	TGTGCCAGCCCTCCCGGAGAGCGGGATTACAATGAGCAGTTCTTC
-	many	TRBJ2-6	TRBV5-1	CASSLNRISGANVLTF	TGCGCCAGCAGCTTAAACAGGATCTCTGGGGCCAACGTCCTGACTTTC
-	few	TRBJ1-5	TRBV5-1	CASSLVPDSNQPQHF	TGCGCCAGCAGCTTGGTTCCGGATAGCAATCAGCCCCAGCATTTT
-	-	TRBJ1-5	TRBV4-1	CASSQDRISRNQPQHF	TGCGCCAGCAGCCAAGACCGTATCTCGAGGAATCAGCCCCAGCATTTT
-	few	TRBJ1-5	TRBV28	CASTQGVPAQPQHF	TGTGCCAGCACCCAAGGGGTACCAGCACAGCCCCAGCATTTT
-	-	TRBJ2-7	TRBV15	CATSSKGRYNEQYF	TGTGCCACCAGCAGTAAGGGGCGGTACAATGAGCAGTACTTC
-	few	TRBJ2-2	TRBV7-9	CASSLAGRNTGELFF	TGTGCCAGCAGCTTAGCCGGGAGGAACACCGGGGAGCTGTTTTTT
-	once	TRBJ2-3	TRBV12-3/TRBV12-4	CASSLVQSTDAQYF	TGTGCCAGCAGTTTAGTGCAGAGCACAGATGCGCAGTATTTC
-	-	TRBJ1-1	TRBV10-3	CAISVTDEQTEAFF	TGTGCCATCAGTGTAACAGACGAACAAACTGAAGCTTTCTTT